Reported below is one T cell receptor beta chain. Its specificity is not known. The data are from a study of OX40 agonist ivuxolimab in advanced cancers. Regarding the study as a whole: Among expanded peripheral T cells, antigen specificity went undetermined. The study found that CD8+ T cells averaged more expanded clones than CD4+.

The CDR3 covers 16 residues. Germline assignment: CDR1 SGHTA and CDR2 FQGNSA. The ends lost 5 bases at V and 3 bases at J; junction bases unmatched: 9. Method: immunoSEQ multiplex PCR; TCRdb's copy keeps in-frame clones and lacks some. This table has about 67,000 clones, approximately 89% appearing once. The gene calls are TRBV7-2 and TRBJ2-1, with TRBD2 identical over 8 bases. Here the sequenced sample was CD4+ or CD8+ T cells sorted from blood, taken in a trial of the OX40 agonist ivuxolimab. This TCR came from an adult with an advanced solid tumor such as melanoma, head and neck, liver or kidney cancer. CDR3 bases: TGTGCCAGCAGCCTAAGGGCTAGCGGGTTCTACAATGAGCAGTTCTTC. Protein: CASSLRASGFYNEQFF.